Detailed here is one T cell receptor (beta chain). The antigen remains undetermined. The method was immunoSEQ multiplex PCR; TCRdb's version includes in-frame clones alone and lacks a portion of them. The sample includes under 50,000 clones, around 79% of them seen just once. This CDR3 is built from 16 residues. Germline assignment: CDR1 SGHRS and CDR2 YFSETQ. Trimming at V came to 0 bases and at J to 4 bases, leaving 7 bases not matched to a gene. This sample is part of a study of OX40 agonist ivuxolimab in advanced cancers. Study-level points and caveats: Researchers did not establish what antigens the expanded peripheral T cells target.

The V gene is TRBV5-1, the J gene TRBJ1-1; 9 positions agree with TRBD1. The sample was CD4+ or CD8+ T cells sorted from blood, taken in a trial of the OX40 agonist ivuxolimab. The receptor's source is an adult with an advanced solid tumor such as melanoma, head and neck, liver or kidney cancer. The CDR3 DNA reads as TGCGCCAGCAGCTTGGGAACAGGGGGCGAAGGCACTGAAGCTTTCTTT. It specifies CASSLGTGGEGTEAFF.